This TCR beta chain was sequenced in a study of blood T cell repertoires in COVID-19. The assay was immunoSEQ multiplex PCR, and TCRdb's table has in-frame clones only and misses some. The table shows 150,000 or so clones, with 86% occurring only once. The participants were between roughly 18 and 89 years old and came from 24 US areas. The CDR3 length is 15 residues. V gave up 4 bases and J gave up 2 bases; unmatched junction bases: 3. Germline V gene data show CDR1 as SGHNT and CDR2 as YYREEE (reference sequence). The clonotype was recovered from a man aged 50 to 60 who had recovered from COVID-19. The V gene is TRBV5-4, the J gene TRBJ2-6; TRBD1 aligns across 7 bases. The sample consisted of PBMCs or T cells enriched from blood (not recorded which). DNA of the CDR3: TGTGCCAGCAGCCAAGGGGGCGCTGGGGCCAACGTCCTGACTTTC. Amino acid sequence: CASSQGGAGANVLTF. The whole variable domain, filled in from reference TRBV5-4 and TRBJ2-6, reads ETGVTQSPTHLIKTRGQQVTLRCSSQSGHNTVSWYQQALGQGPQFIFQYYREEENGRGNFPPRFSGLQFPNYSSELNVNALELDDSALYLCASSQGGAGANVLTFGAGSRLTVL.